The 25 T cell receptor beta chains in this list originate from one sample, sequenced in a study of CD8+CD57+ T cells in acquired aplastic anemia. Genomic DNA, serving as template, underwent TCR beta VDJ and CDR3 profiling. TCRdb processed the reads anew with MiXCR; each CDR3 protein has one entry. The profile shows about 110,000 distinct CDR3 sequences, less than 65% of them singletons. Sequencing was done on a sample of sorted CD4+, CD8+, or CD8+CD57+ T cells (not recorded which) from PBMCs. The receptor set was obtained from a human donor in good health, serving as a control.

A remark on this clonotype: The junction shows a germline mismatch at one end, possibly a read error. The chain recombines TRBV9 with TRBJ2-2, with D perhaps TRBD2 (6 bases). CDR1 and CDR2 from the germline V gene are SGDLS and YYNGEE. This CDR3 contains 16 residues. The CDR3 protein is CASSSRPTTNTGGLFF. The CDR3 bases are TGTGCCAGCAGCTCAAGACCGACAACGAACACCGGGGGGCTGTTTTTT.

This clonotype occurred many times. V is TRBV6-1 and J is TRBJ1-6; 8 bases are shared with TRBD1. V shed 7 bases and J 7 bases; nucleotides not matched to a gene: 6. Germline values: CDR1 MNHNS, CDR2 SASEGT. The CDR3 runs 14 residues. DNA for the CDR3: TGTGCCAGCACCCCGGACAGGGAAAATTCACCCCTCCACTTT. This codes for CASTPDRENSPLHF.

This clonotype was recorded many times. This chain links TRBV15 with TRBJ1-4, with 11 positions matching TRBD1. The CDR3 extends over 15 amino acids. Trimming took 6 bases from V and 8 from J; bases not matched to a gene: 8. Looked up from germline, CDR1 is LNHNV and CDR2 is YYDKDF (reference sequence). The CDR3 loop reads CATRLARDRGEKLFF. The DNA of the CDR3 is TGTGCCACCAGGCTAGCAAGGGACAGGGGGGAAAAACTGTTTTTT.

The chain employs TRBV25-1 and TRBJ2-7; 7 positions agree with TRBD1. This CDR3 spans 13 amino acids. Trimming took 8 bases from V and 2 from J; bases not matched to a gene: 6. Germline CDR1 MGHDK, CDR2 SYGVNS. The chain's CDR3 is CASVGGQTYEQYF. DNA of the CDR3: TGTGCCAGCGTTGGGGGACAGACCTACGAGCAGTACTTC.

The V call is TRBV7-9, the J call TRBJ2-1, with 10 bases matching TRBD2. CDR3 length: 17 amino acids. CDR1 SEHNR and CDR2 FQNEAQ come from the germline V gene (reference sequence). After removal of 2 bases from V and 5 bases from J, the junction contained 9 bases not matched to a gene. CDR3 in amino acids: CASSLKVLAGGHNEQFF. As DNA, the CDR3 is TGTGCCAGCAGCTTAAAGGTTTTAGCGGGAGGACACAATGAGCAGTTCTTC. The full variable domain, in which reference TRBV7-9 and TRBJ2-1 provide the parts outside the CDR3, is DTGVSQNPRHKITKRGQNVTFRCDPISEHNRLYWYRQTLGQGPEFLTYFQNEAQLEKSRLLSDRFSAERPKGSFSTLEIQRTEQGDSAMYLCASSLKVLAGGHNEQFFGPGTRLTVL.

The chain recombines TRBV24-1 with TRBJ1-5, with unresolved D. With 4 bases removed from V and 7 bases from J, the gap between germline ends came to 13 bases. The CDR3 totals 14 residues. CDR1 is KGHDR, CDR2 SFDVKD, per germline. CDR3 protein: CATSDRLAGQPQHF. CDR3 nucleotides: TGTGCCACCAGTGACCGCCTCGCGGGGCAGCCCCAGCATTTT.

This clonotype was picked up a small number of times. This chain uses TRBV7-2 with TRBJ1-1; tentative D call: TRBD1 (5 bases). Germline V CDR1 and CDR2: SGHTA, FQGNSA. The CDR3 is made up of 13 amino acids. V lost 5 bases to trimming and J lost 4 bases, with 11 bases between them. The CDR3 sequence is CASSLTGFTEAFF. The CDR3 coding sequence is TGTGCCAGCAGCCTAACAGGTTTCACTGAAGCTTTCTTT.

This clonotype was seen at least ten times. The J gene is TRBJ1-2, the V gene TRBV10-3; 9 bases are shared with TRBD1. CDR3 length equals 14 residues. Germline V gene lookup returns CDR1 ENHRY and CDR2 SYGVKD. V gave up 10 bases and J gave up 3 bases; unmatched junction bases: 9. As DNA, the CDR3 is TGTGCCAGCTCTGAGGACAGGGGCCACTATGGCTACACCTTC. It codes for CASSEDRGHYGYTF.

On this clonotype: One junction end does not reproduce the germline sequence, and a read error may be involved. The V and J genes are TRBV5-1 and TRBJ1-2; perhaps TRBD1 as D (6 bases). CDR1 is SGHRS, CDR2 YFSETQ, per germline. The CDR3 length is 13 residues. The CDR3 DNA is TGCGCCAGCAACTTGGACAGTAACTATGGCTACACCTTC. Translated: CASNLDSNYGYTF.

The chain employs TRBV9 and TRBJ1-5; D remains ambiguous. This CDR3 comprises 17 residues. Germline CDR1 and CDR2: SGDLS and YYNGEE. Trimming shortened V by 0 bases and J by 3 bases, and 16 bases separated the two germline ends. The CDR3 spells CASSVVGEGPINQPQHF. For the CDR3, the DNA is TGTGCCAGCAGCGTAGTTGGTGAAGGACCGATCAATCAGCCCCAGCATTTT.

This clonotype is judged medium-sized (0.01 to 0.1%). The chain couples TRBV25-1 to TRBJ1-2; D is possibly TRBD1 (6 bases). Trimming removed 0 bases from V and 6 bases from J, with 14 bases in between. This CDR3 has 15 amino acids. Germline loops: CDR1 MGHDK, CDR2 SYGVNS. CDR3 sequence reads: CASSEYEQGVNGYTF. CDR3 DNA: TGTGCCAGCAGTGAATACGAACAGGGTGTTAATGGCTACACCTTC.

This clonotype came up once. V and J are TRBV20-1 and TRBJ1-6, with D unresolved. There are 15 residues in the CDR3. Trimming cost V 6 bases and J 6 bases, with 18 bases left between them. Germline V gene lookup returns CDR1 DFQATT and CDR2 SNEGSKA (reference sequence). The DNA of the CDR3 is TGCAGTGCCAGCAGCGTAGTACAGACTAATTCACCCCTCCACTTT. Protein product: CSASSVVQTNSPLHF.

On this clonotype: One end of the junction fails to match germline, which may point to a read error. The rearrangement links TRBV15 to TRBJ1-2; 9 bases match TRBD1. This CDR3 contains 15 residues. Germline-derived CDR1 and CDR2 are LNHNV and YYDKDF (reference sequence). As DNA, the CDR3 is TGTGCCACCAGCAAACAGGGGGCGGAGGGCTATGGCTGCACCTTC. This translates into CATSKQGAEGYGCTF. Complete variable domain (other parts from reference TRBV15 and TRBJ1-2): DAMVIQNPRYQVTQFGKPVTLSCSQTLNHNVMYWYQQKSSQAPKLLFHYYDKDFNNEADTPDNFQSRRPNTSFCFLDIRSPGLGDTAMYLCATSKQGAEGYGCTFGSGTRLTVV.

This clonotype came up a few times. The CDR3 end shows no conserved phenylalanine or tryptophan, and so a read error is likely. The V gene is TRBV15, the J gene TRBJ1-4, with TRBD1 matching over 9 bases. With 5 bases clipped from V and 4 bases from J, the junction kept 5 bases outside the gene matches. Germline V lookup: CDR1 LNHNV, CDR2 YYDKDF (reference sequence). CDR3 length: 15 amino acids. CDR3: CATSPGTGINEKLFL. The DNA for the CDR3 is TGTGCCACCAGCCCCGGGACAGGGATTAATGAAAAACTGTTTTTA.

The chain links TRBV10-3 to TRBJ1-1; 7 nucleotides line up with TRBD1. The CDR3 has 13 amino acids. Germline lookup yields CDR1 ENHRY and CDR2 SYGVKD. The V and J ends lost 7 bases and 3 bases, in that order; junction bases with no gene match: 5. CDR3 region: CAIMVGTDTEAFF. CDR3 DNA: TGTGCCATCATGGTCGGGACAGACACTGAAGCTTTCTTT.

The chain combines TRBV29-1 with TRBJ1-1, with D perhaps TRBD1 (5 bases). CDR1 and CDR2 from the germline V gene are SQVTM and ANQGSEA. The CDR3 runs 13 residues. V lost 6 bases and J lost 2, with 13 bases in between. Written as DNA, the CDR3 is TGCAGCGTCACGCGGGACCTAAACACTGAAGCTTTCTTT. Residues: CSVTRDLNTEAFF.

This clonotype was seen ten or more times. The rearrangement joins TRBV4-3 to TRBJ1-5; 8 bases are shared with TRBD1. Looked up from germline, CDR1 is LGHNA and CDR2 is YSLEER. V was pared by 1 base and J by 4 bases, with 3 bases of the junction left unmatched. The CDR3 totals 15 residues. CDR3 region: CASSQVRTGNQPQHF. The DNA of the CDR3 is TGCGCCAGCAGCCAAGTTCGGACAGGGAATCAGCCCCAGCATTTT.

V gene TRBV10-3 combines with J gene TRBJ2-7, with 9 nucleotides matching TRBD1. This CDR3 contains 14 residues. In germline, CDR1 is ENHRY, CDR2 SYGVKD. In DNA form, the CDR3 reads TGTGCCATCCGTGAGTCGGGGACAGGGCACGAGCAGTACGTC. Its protein product is CAIRESGTGHEQYV.

At least ten counts were recorded for this clonotype. The chain is built from TRBV29-1 and TRBJ1-2; possible D gene TRBD1, 6 bases. V lost 6 bases and J 8 bases, leaving 13 bases between the germline ends. CDR3 length: 11 amino acids. Germline V CDR1 and CDR2: SQVTM, ANQGSEA. The CDR3 protein is CSVAGQGGYTF. In DNA form, the CDR3 reads TGCAGCGTCGCAGGTCAGGGGGGCTACACCTTC.

The CDR3 loop is CASSLGTARDEQFF. As DNA, the CDR3 is TGTGCCAGCAGCTTAGGGACCGCCCGTGATGAGCAGTTCTTC. The rearrangement links TRBV7-3 to TRBJ2-1; D assignment may be TRBD1 or TRBD2 (5 bases each). The CDR3 has 14 amino acids. The V gene lost 2 bases and the J gene lost 8 bases, with 13 bases spanning the gap. CDR1 is SGHTA and CDR2 is FQGTGA in the germline V gene.

In its sample, this clonotype is medium-sized. The genes are TRBV6-2 or TRBV6-3 and TRBJ2-1, with D maybe TRBD1 (5 bases). This CDR3 contains 13 residues. The germline V and J ends were trimmed by 0 bases and 8 bases, with 8 bases remaining between them. Germline V CDR1 and CDR2: MNHEY, SVGEGT. The CDR3 loop is CASSYSEGDEQFF. CDR3 nucleotide sequence: TGTGCCAGCAGTTACTCTGAAGGGGATGAGCAGTTCTTC.

The chain uses TRBV19 and TRBJ1-1, with D unclear. The V gene lost 4 bases and the J gene lost 4 bases, with 16 bases spanning the gap. The CDR3 is 15 amino acids. CDR1 is LNHDA, CDR2 SQIVND, per germline (reference sequence). Here the CDR3 DNA reads TGTGCCAGTAGTACTCGAGCTGGGGTTGTCACTGAAGCTTTCTTT. Encoded protein: CASSTRAGVVTEAFF.

The chain joins TRBV5-1 to TRBJ2-1; D assignment may be TRBD1 or TRBD2 (5 bases each). V lost 1 base and J lost 7, with 12 bases in between. The CDR3 totals 14 residues. The germline gives CDR1 SGHRS, CDR2 YFSETQ. Here the CDR3 reads CASSLMTERNEQFF. The CDR3 DNA sequence: TGCGCCAGCAGCTTGATGACAGAGCGGAATGAGCAGTTCTTC. Supplemented by reference TRBV5-1 and TRBJ2-1, the full variable domain reads KAGVTQTPRYLIKTRGQQVTLSCSPISGHRSVSWYQQTPGQGLQFLFEYFSETQRNKGNFPGRFSGRQFSNSRSEMNVSTLELGDSALYLCASSLMTERNEQFFGPGTRLTVL.

This clonotype was seen repeatedly, ten times or more. The CDR3 sequence: CASSPRTSGGSSYNEQFF. CDR3 in DNA: TGTGCCAGCAGCCCCCGGACTAGCGGGGGGAGCTCCTACAATGAGCAGTTCTTC. The rearrangement uses TRBV7-9 and TRBJ2-1; 14 nucleotides align to TRBD2. Trimming at V came to 5 bases and at J to 0 bases, leaving 6 bases not matched to a gene. Looked up from germline, CDR1 is SEHNR and CDR2 is FQNEAQ (reference sequence). The CDR3 is 18 residues long.

In this sample, this clonotype turned up many times. The chain is built from TRBV11-2 and TRBJ1-2, with unresolved D. Per the germline V gene, CDR1 is SGHAT and CDR2 is FQNNGV. V lost 1 base to trimming and J lost 3 bases, with 6 bases between them. The CDR3 extends over 13 amino acids. The CDR3: CASSLGQHYGYTF. The CDR3 DNA reads TGTGCCAGCAGCTTAGGCCAGCACTATGGCTACACCTTC.